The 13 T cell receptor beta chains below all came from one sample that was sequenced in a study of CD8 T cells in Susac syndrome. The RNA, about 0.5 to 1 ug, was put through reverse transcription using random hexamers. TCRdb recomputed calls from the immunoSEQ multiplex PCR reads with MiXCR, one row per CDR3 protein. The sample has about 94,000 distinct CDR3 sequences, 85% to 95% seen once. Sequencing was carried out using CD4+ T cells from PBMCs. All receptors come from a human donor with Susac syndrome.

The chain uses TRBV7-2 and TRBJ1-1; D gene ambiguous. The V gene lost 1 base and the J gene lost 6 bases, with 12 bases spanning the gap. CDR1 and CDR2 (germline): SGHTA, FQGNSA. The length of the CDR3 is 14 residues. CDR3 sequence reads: CASSLVGYGSEAFF. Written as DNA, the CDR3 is TGTGCCAGCAGCTTAGTGGGGTACGGGTCTGAAGCTTTCTTT.

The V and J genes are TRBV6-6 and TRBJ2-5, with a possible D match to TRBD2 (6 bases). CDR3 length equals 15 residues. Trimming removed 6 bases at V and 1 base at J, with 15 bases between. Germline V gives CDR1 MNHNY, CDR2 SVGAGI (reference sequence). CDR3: CASSLAAGGQETQYF. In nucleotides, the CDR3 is TGTGCCAGCAGCCTGGCAGCGGGCGGCCAAGAGACCCAGTACTTC.

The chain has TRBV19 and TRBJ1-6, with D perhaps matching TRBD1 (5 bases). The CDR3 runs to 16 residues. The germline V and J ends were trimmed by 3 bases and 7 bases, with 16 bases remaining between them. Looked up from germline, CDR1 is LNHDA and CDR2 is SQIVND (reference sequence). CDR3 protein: CASSMSGTARNSPLHF. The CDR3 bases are TGTGCCAGTAGTATGTCAGGGACCGCCCGGAATTCACCCCTCCACTTT.

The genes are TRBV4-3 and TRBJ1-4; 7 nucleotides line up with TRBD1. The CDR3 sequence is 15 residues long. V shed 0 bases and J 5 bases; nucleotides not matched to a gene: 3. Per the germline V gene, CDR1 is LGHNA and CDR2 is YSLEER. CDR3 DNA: TGCGCCAGCAGCCAAGACTGGACAGGAAATGAAAAACTGTTTTTT. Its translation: CASSQDWTGNEKLFF.

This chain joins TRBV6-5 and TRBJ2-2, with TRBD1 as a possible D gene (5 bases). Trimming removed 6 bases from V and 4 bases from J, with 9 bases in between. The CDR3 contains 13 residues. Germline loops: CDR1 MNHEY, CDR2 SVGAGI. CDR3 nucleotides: TGTGCCAGCAGACAGGACCCCACCGGGGAGCTGTTTTTT. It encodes CASRQDPTGELFF.

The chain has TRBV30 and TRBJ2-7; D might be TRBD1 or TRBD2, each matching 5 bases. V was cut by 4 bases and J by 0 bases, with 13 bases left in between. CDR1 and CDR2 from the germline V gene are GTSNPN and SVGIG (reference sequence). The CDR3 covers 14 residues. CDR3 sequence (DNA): TGTGCCTGGACTCCCCAGGGACCCTCCTACGAGCAGTACTTC. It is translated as CAWTPQGPSYEQYF.

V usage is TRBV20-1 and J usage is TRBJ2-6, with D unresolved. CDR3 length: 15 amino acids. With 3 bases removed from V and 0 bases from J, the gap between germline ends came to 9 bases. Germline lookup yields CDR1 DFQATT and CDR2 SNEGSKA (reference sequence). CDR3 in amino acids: CSASERASGANVLTF. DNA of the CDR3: TGCAGTGCTAGTGAAAGGGCCTCTGGGGCCAACGTCCTGACTTTC.

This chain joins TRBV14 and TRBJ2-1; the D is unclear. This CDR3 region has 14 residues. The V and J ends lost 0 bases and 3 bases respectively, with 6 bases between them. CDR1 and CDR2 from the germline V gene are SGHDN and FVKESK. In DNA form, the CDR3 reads TGTGCCAGCAGCCAAGAGTGGAGCTACAATGAGCAGTTCTTC. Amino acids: CASSQEWSYNEQFF.

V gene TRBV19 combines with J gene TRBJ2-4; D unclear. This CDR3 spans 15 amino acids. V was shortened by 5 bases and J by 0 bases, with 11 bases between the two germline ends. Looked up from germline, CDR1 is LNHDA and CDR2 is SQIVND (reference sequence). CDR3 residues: CASSPTQVAKNIQYF. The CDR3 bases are TGTGCCAGTAGTCCGACGCAAGTAGCCAAAAACATTCAGTACTTC.

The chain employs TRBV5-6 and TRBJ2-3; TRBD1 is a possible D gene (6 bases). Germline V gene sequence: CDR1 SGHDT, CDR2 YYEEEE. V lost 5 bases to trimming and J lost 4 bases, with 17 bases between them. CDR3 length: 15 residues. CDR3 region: CASSPTTGSADTQYF. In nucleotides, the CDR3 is TGTGCCAGCAGTCCAACGACAGGCTCCGCAGATACGCAGTATTTT. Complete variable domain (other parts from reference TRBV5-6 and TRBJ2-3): DAGVTQSPTHLIKTRGQQVTLRCSPKSGHDTVSWYQQALGQGPQFIFQYYEEEERQRGNFPDRFSGHQFPNYSSELNVNALLLGDSALYLCASSPTTGSADTQYFGPGTRLTVL.

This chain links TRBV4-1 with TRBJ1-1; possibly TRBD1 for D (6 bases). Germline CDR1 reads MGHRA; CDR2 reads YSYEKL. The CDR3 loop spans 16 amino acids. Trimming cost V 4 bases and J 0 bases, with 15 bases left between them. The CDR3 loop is CASSPSRRTVNTEAFF. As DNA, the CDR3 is TGCGCCAGCAGCCCAAGTAGGAGGACAGTGAACACTGAAGCTTTCTTT.

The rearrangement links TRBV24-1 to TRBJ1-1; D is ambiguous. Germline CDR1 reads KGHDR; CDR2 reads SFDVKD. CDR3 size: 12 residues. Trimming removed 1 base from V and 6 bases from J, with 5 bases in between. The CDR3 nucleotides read TGTGCCACCAGTGATTTCGGGTCTGAAGCTTTCTTT. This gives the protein CATSDFGSEAFF.

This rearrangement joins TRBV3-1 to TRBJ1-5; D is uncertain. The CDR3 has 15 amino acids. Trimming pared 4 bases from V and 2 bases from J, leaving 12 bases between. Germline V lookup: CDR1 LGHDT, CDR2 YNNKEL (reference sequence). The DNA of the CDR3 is TGTGCCAGCAGCCTAAGGGCTGGGGGCAATCAGCCCCAGCATTTT. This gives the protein CASSLRAGGNQPQHF.